Each of the 32 T cell receptor beta chains below was sequenced from the same sample in a study of regulatory T cells in long-lasting Graves disease. According to the study, TCR beta libraries were built with iRepertoire HTBI primers and CDR3-region Arm-PCR. Each CDR3 protein gets one entry after TCRdb re-called the multiplex PCR reads with MiXCR. The sample has roughly 510,000 distinct CDR3 sequences; 16% are singletons. Regarding time point: newly diagnosed GD, antithyroid drugs for less than 3 months. Following extraction of RNA from PBMCs, that RNA was used to make the TCR library. The same sample was also studied in work on T cells in Graves' hyperthyroidism and ophthalmopathy.

Sequencing used peripheral blood mononuclear cells (PBMCs), obtained at new diagnosis, from a patient treated with antithyroid drugs. The receptors were sampled from a man aged 18-30 years with Graves disease.

Of note for this clonotype: A much larger clonotype is one base distant, so this may be a read error. V usage is TRBV20-1 and J usage is TRBJ2-7, with D unresolved. The CDR3 has 13 residues. Germline V CDR1 and CDR2: DFQATT, SNEGSKA (reference sequence). V was trimmed by 6 bases and J by 0 bases, leaving 12 bases between them. The chain's CDR3 is CSATSHSSYEQYF. CDR3 sequence (DNA): TGCAGTGCCACAAGTCATAGCTCCTACGAGCAGTACTTC.

J is TRBJ2-1 and V is TRBV5-4, with 9 bases identical to TRBD1. The CDR3 runs to 18 residues. Germline values: CDR1 SGHNT, CDR2 YYREEE (reference sequence). V lost 0 bases and J lost 2; bases outside the gene matches: 9. The chain's CDR3 is CASSLARGTGFPYNEQFF. CDR3 coding DNA: TGTGCCAGCAGCTTGGCCCGTGGGACAGGGTTTCCCTACAATGAGCAGTTCTTC.

This clonotype was seen a handful of times. The chain links TRBV20-1 to TRBJ2-1; D may match TRBD1 or TRBD2 (6 bases each). V was cut by 0 bases and J by 8 bases, with 14 bases left in between. The CDR3 has 14 amino acids. The germline CDR1 and CDR2 sequences are DFQATT and SNEGSKA (reference sequence). The CDR3 DNA sequence: TGCAGTGCTAGAGAGGGCAGGGGAGGCGATGAGCAGTTCTTC. As protein: CSAREGRGGDEQFF.

This clonotype is a singleton in its sample. This chain uses TRBV9 with TRBJ2-5; D unresolved. V was trimmed by 5 bases and J by 4 bases, leaving 18 bases between them. CDR3 length equals 15 residues. From germline, CDR1 is SGDLS and CDR2 YYNGEE. In DNA, the CDR3 is TGTGCCAGCAGTCTAGACCCAGCAGTGGGAGAGACCCAGTACTTC. Its translation is CASSLDPAVGETQYF.

This clonotype was counted many times. The rearrangement uses TRBV10-3 and TRBJ2-5; D might be TRBD1 (6 bases). Per germline, CDR1 ENHRY and CDR2 SYGVKD. V was cut by 0 bases and J by 0 bases, with 11 bases left in between. The CDR3 contains 16 residues. The CDR3 sequence is CAISESSGHYQETQYF. Written as DNA, the CDR3 is TGTGCCATCAGTGAGTCGTCGGGACACTACCAAGAGACCCAGTACTTC.

This clonotype was found a few times. The chain couples TRBV20-1 to TRBJ1-1, with TRBD1 matching over 8 bases. The CDR3 is 14 residues long. CDR1 is DFQATT, CDR2 SNEGSKA, per germline (reference sequence). V shed 1 base, J shed 4 bases, and the junction held 5 bases outside the gene matches. The CDR3 bases are TGCAGTGCTAGAGGGGACAGGTCAGGCACTGAAGCTTTCTTT. Translated, it gives CSARGDRSGTEAFF.

The table lists this clonotype with a few counts. V gene TRBV12-3 or TRBV12-4 combines with J gene TRBJ2-2, with D possibly matching TRBD2 (6 bases). The V end lost 1 base, the J end lost 5 bases, and 11 bases lay between the germline ends. The CDR3 loop spans 15 amino acids. The CDR3 DNA is TGTGCCAGCAGTTTAGACGGGAGTAGAACCGGGGAGCTGTTTTTT. Encoded protein: CASSLDGSRTGELFF.

This clonotype has more than one count but fewer than ten. A junction end diverges from the germline sequence, so it may reflect a read error. CDR3 bases: TGTGCCAGCAGTCCCCGCCGGGACCCTAATAACTTC. It specifies CASSPRRDPNNF. V is TRBV2 and J is TRBJ2-7; either TRBD1 or TRBD2 may supply D (5 bases each). Germline assignment: CDR1 SNHLY and CDR2 FYNNEI. This CDR3 is 12 amino acids long.

V and J are TRBV20-1 and TRBJ1-1; no clear D. Germline V gives CDR1 DFQATT, CDR2 SNEGSKA (reference sequence). The CDR3 extends over 13 amino acids. V was shortened by 3 bases and J by 7 bases, with 15 bases between the two germline ends. The CDR3 DNA is TGCAGTGCTAGTACGGCCGCTCCGGGTGAAGCTTTCTTT. Its protein product is CSASTAAPGEAFF.

In DNA form, the CDR3 reads TGTGCCAGTAGTATAGGACAGGCAAATCAGCCCCAGCATTTT. Its translation: CASSIGQANQPQHF. The J gene is TRBJ1-5, the V gene TRBV19, with D perhaps TRBD1 (6 bases). Germline V gene lookup returns CDR1 LNHDA and CDR2 SQIVND (reference sequence). This CDR3 comprises 14 residues. V was shortened by 1 base and J by 4 bases, with 8 bases between the two germline ends.

For this clonotype: With a much larger clone just one base away, this may be a read error. The genes are TRBV7-2 and TRBJ1-4; 7 bases match TRBD1. J was trimmed by 0 bases and V by 4 bases; bases with no gene match: 14. The CDR3 has 19 amino acids. The germline CDR1 and CDR2 sequences are SGHTA and FQGNSA. The CDR3 reads CASSYNEKGQIATNEKLFF. The CDR3 region has the DNA TGTGCCAGCAGCTACAACGAGAAGGGACAGATAGCAACTAATGAAAAACTGTTTTTT.

V is TRBV5-1 and J is TRBJ1-6; tentative D call: TRBD1 (6 bases). V dropped 0 bases and J dropped 0 bases, with 13 bases sitting between them. The CDR3 contains 18 residues. Germline V lookup: CDR1 SGHRS, CDR2 YFSETQ. CDR3 nucleotides: TGCGCCAGCAGCTTGGCAGGGGCGACAAGCTCCTATAATTCACCCCTCCACTTT. Its translation is CASSLAGATSSYNSPLHF.

This clonotype was seen at least ten times. One junction end does not reproduce the germline sequence, and a read error may be involved. J is TRBJ2-7 and V is TRBV27; 7 bases fit TRBD2. This CDR3 spans 17 amino acids. Germline assignment: CDR1 MNHEY and CDR2 SMNVEV (reference sequence). The CDR3 loop reads CASSLVRRSGTSHEQYF. CDR3 DNA: TGTGCCAGCAGTCTCGTGAGAAGAAGCGGGACCTCCCACGAGCAGTACTTC.

A word on this clonotype: This clone may be a read error of a much larger clone one base away. This chain links TRBV6-2 or TRBV6-3 with TRBJ2-2, with D perhaps TRBD2 (6 bases). The CDR3 spans 15 residues. The germline V gene encodes CDR1 MNHEY and CDR2 SVGEGT. The CDR3 reads CASSYGLARTGEQFF. The CDR3 nucleotides are TGTGCCAGCAGTTACGGGCTAGCGCGCACCGGGGAGCAGTTTTTT.

In this sample, this clonotype turned up a few times. V is TRBV20-1 and J is TRBJ2-7; the D gene is possibly TRBD1 (7 bases). The CDR3 has 13 amino acids. Trimming removed 5 bases at V and 4 bases at J, with 15 bases between. Germline-derived CDR1 and CDR2 are DFQATT and SNEGSKA (reference sequence). Written as DNA, the CDR3 is TGCAGTGCTCACGCAGGGGGGCTTTACGAGCAGTACTTC. It codes for CSAHAGGLYEQYF.

The sample holds a few counts of this clonotype. This may come from a read error, since a much larger clone is one base off. The chain links TRBV27 to TRBJ2-5; no clear D. The J call is uncertain, as TRBJ2-1 better fits the DNA end. CDR1 and CDR2 (germline): MNHEY, SMNVEV (reference sequence). The CDR3 is 15 amino acids. The CDR3 DNA reads as TGTGCCAGCAGTTCCATGGCCAGATCTAGCAATGAGCAGTTCTTC. Protein product: CASSSMARSSNEQFF.

This clonotype occurred a few times. The chain recombines TRBV20-1 with TRBJ2-6; tentatively, D is TRBD1 (6 bases). This CDR3 is built from 17 residues. V gave up 8 bases and J gave up 4 bases, with 24 bases separating them. Germline V gene data show CDR1 as DFQATT and CDR2 as SNEGSKA (reference sequence). The CDR3 reads CSTLDWSTGRGANVLTF. In nucleotides, the CDR3 is TGCAGTACCTTAGACTGGTCTACAGGGAGAGGGGCCAACGTCCTGACTTTC.

This clonotype occurred a few times. The chain employs TRBV30 and TRBJ1-5; D is possibly TRBD1 (6 bases). The assigned J gene may be wrong: the sequence end matches TRBJ2-3 better. The CDR3 has 14 amino acids. Per the germline V gene, CDR1 is GTSNPN and CDR2 is SVGIG (reference sequence). CDR3 protein: CAWSWTDTNQPQYF. The CDR3 DNA sequence: TGTGCCTGGAGTTGGACAGACACCAATCAGCCCCAGTATTTT.

This clonotype was detected only a few times. The chain employs TRBV29-1 and TRBJ2-1; TRBD2 might be the D (5 bases). Germline V lookup: CDR1 SQVTM, CDR2 ANQGSEA. This CDR3 spans 13 amino acids. Between the trimmed V and J ends, which lost 5 bases and 3 bases, there was a span of 11 bases. The CDR3 DNA is TGCAGCGTTCCTGGACTCGTCTACAATGAGCAGTTCTTC. Its translation: CSVPGLVYNEQFF.

This clonotype has a handful of counts. The chain joins TRBV4-2 to TRBJ1-2; D may be TRBD1 (5 bases). The ends were cut back, 0 bases at V and 6 bases at J, with 29 bases in the middle. CDR1 is LGHNA and CDR2 is YNFKEQ in the germline V gene. The CDR3 spans 20 residues. The CDR3 loop is CASSQETHRGRDQIGDGYTF. CDR3 DNA sequence: TGTGCCAGCAGCCAAGAGACGCACCGGGGGAGGGACCAAATTGGAGATGGCTACACCTTC.

This clonotype was picked up many times. The chain employs TRBV2 and TRBJ2-1; the match to TRBD2 covers 9 bases. J was trimmed by 0 bases and V by 7 bases; bases with no gene match: 7. In germline, CDR1 is SNHLY, CDR2 FYNNEI. The CDR3 runs 16 residues. The CDR3 region has the DNA TGTGCCAGCAAGGGACTAGCAGGAGGCTCCTACAATGAGCAGTTCTTC. This encodes CASKGLAGGSYNEQFF.

The V gene is TRBV19, the J gene TRBJ2-1; maybe TRBD2 (5 bases). The CDR3 sequence is 15 residues long. Germline lookup yields CDR1 LNHDA and CDR2 SQIVND (reference sequence). Trimming shortened V by 2 bases and J by 1 base, and 9 bases separated the two germline ends. The CDR3 DNA sequence: TGTGCCAGTAGTATAACAGCGGTATCCTACAATGAGCAGTTCTTC. This encodes CASSITAVSYNEQFF.

This rearrangement joins TRBV7-9 to TRBJ2-2, with TRBD1 matching 7 bases. The CDR3 consists of 16 residues. V dropped 1 base and J dropped 0; count of bases not matched to a gene: 2. In germline, CDR1 is SEHNR, CDR2 FQNEAQ (reference sequence). The DNA of the CDR3 is TGTGCCAGCAGCTTAGATCAGGGGGCGAACACCGGGGAGCTGTTTTTT. Residues: CASSLDQGANTGELFF. The entire variable domain, with the rest obtained from reference TRBV7-9 and TRBJ2-2, is as follows: DTGVSQNPRHKITKRGQNVTFRCDPISEHNRLYWYRQTLGQGPEFLTYFQNEAQLEKSRLLSDRFSAERPKGSFSTLEIQRTEQGDSAMYLCASSLDQGANTGELFFGEGSRLTVL.

Worth noting for this clonotype: Possible read error: a much larger clone is one base away. The V gene is TRBV30, the J gene TRBJ2-1; D remains ambiguous. The germline V gene has CDR1 GTSNPN and CDR2 SVGIG (reference sequence). The CDR3 contains 12 residues. The CDR3 spells CARSNSHNEQFF. Here the CDR3 DNA reads TGTGCCCGGAGTAACTCGCACAATGAGCAGTTCTTC.

The chain recombines TRBV20-1 with TRBJ2-7; D unclear. The CDR3 spans 12 residues. Germline CDR1 and CDR2: DFQATT and SNEGSKA (reference sequence). The V and J ends lost 7 bases and 5 bases respectively, with 15 bases between them. The CDR3 protein is CSVAVVLNEQYF. CDR3 nucleotide sequence: TGCAGTGTCGCTGTGGTCCTTAACGAGCAGTACTTC.

The rearrangement links TRBV9 to TRBJ2-1; weak D call: TRBD1 (6 bases). The CDR3 is 15 residues long. Trimming removed 4 bases at V and 1 base at J, with 12 bases between. CDR1 and CDR2 from the germline V gene are SGDLS and YYNGEE. This CDR3 reads CASSTSQGSYNEQFF. As DNA, the CDR3 is TGTGCCAGCAGCACCTCACAGGGTTCCTACAATGAGCAGTTCTTC.

To note about this clonotype: Without the conserved terminal phenylalanine or tryptophan, this CDR3 likely stems from a read error. No DNA is shown, since the ends of the CDR3 on it are uncertain; the CDR3 is the one TCRdb lists. This rearrangement joins TRBV6-9 to TRBJ1-6; TRBD1 is the table's D call and was not checked against the DNA. The germline V gene encodes CDR1 MNHGY and CDR2 SVAAGI. The CDR3 region is 12 residues in length, termini included. The CDR3 loop reads CASSNYRDPFSL.

The chain is built from TRBV5-1 and TRBJ1-1, with 8 bases that match TRBD1. The CDR3 consists of 16 residues. V lost 0 bases, J lost 7 bases, and 11 bases stayed unmatched. Germline V lookup: CDR1 SGHRS, CDR2 YFSETQ. CDR3 DNA sequence: TGCGCCAGCAGCTTGGGATTTAGGACAGGGCGCGGTGAAGCTTTCTTT. As protein: CASSLGFRTGRGEAFF.

There are a few counts of this clonotype. J is TRBJ1-1 and V is TRBV16; D is perhaps TRBD1 (6 bases). The germline V gene encodes CDR1 KGHSY and CDR2 FQNENV. With 0 bases removed from V and 3 bases from J, the gap between germline ends came to 14 bases. This CDR3 has 16 residues. The CDR3 bases are TGTGCCAGCAGCCAATCGCCCCAGGGACACGACACTGAAGCTTTCTTT. Residues: CASSQSPQGHDTEAFF. Complete variable domain (other parts from reference TRBV16 and TRBJ1-1): GEEVAQTPKHLVRGEGQKAKLYCAPIKGHSYVFWYQQVLKNEFKFLISFQNENVFDETGMPKERFSAKCLPNSPCSLEIQATKLEDSAVYFCASSQSPQGHDTEAFFGQGTRLTVV.

The V call is TRBV20-1, the J call TRBJ2-1, with D possibly TRBD1 on 6 matching bases. CDR3 size: 11 residues. Germline-derived CDR1 and CDR2 are DFQATT and SNEGSKA (reference sequence). Trimming took 5 bases from V and 12 from J, leaving 14 bases between them. The CDR3 loop is CSAPRGQGQFF. In DNA, the CDR3 is TGCAGTGCTCCCCGGGGACAAGGGCAGTTCTTC.

To note about this clonotype: This could be a read error, since a much larger clone is one nucleotide away. The J gene is TRBJ2-5, the V gene TRBV2; 12 positions match TRBD2. The last part of the DNA fits TRBJ2-1 better; the J call may be wrong. CDR1 is SNHLY and CDR2 is FYNNEI in the germline V gene. The CDR3 runs to 15 residues. DNA for the CDR3: TGTGCCAGCAGAGGCGGACTAGCGGGACGCGATGAGCAGTTCTTC. This sequence encodes CASRGGLAGRDEQFF.

Details on this clonotype: A far bigger clonotype differs at one base, so this is likely a read error. V usage is TRBV11-3 and J usage is TRBJ2-5, with 7 nucleotides matching TRBD2. Unmatched junction bases numbered 5, after V lost 5 bases and J lost 5 bases. Germline CDR1 reads SGHNT; CDR2 reads YENEEA. This CDR3 comprises 13 residues. The DNA for the CDR3 is TGTGCCAGCAGCCACCCCGGGGGGGAGACCCAGTACTTC. Translated, it gives CASSHPGGETQYF. The full variable domain, its missing parts supplied by reference TRBV11-3 and TRBJ2-5, is EAGVVQSPRYKIIEKKQPVAFWCNPISGHNTLYWYLQNLGQGPELLIRYENEEAVDDSQLPKDRFSAERLKGVDSTLKIQPAELGDSAVYLCASSHPGGETQYFGPGTRLLVL.